This TCR beta chain stems from a study of cytomegalovirus exposure and HLA in healthy donors. V lost 5 bases to trimming and J lost 3 bases; unmatched junction nucleotides: 6. The germline V gene encodes CDR1 MGHDK and CDR2 SYGVNS. The CDR3 sequence is 15 residues long. The study ran its PCR with 60 Vbeta and 13 Jbeta primers. Assay used: immunoSEQ multiplex PCR; TCRdb lists only in-frame clones, some missing. The sample yields some 140,000 clones, approximately 80% seen once. The sequencing sample was made of PBMCs. This sequence originates from a woman in her forties in good health and CMV-seropositive. The J gene is TRBJ2-4, the V gene TRBV25-1; 8 bases are a match to TRBD1. CDR3 coding DNA: TGTGCCAGCAGTTTTTGGGGACAGGACAAAAACATTCAGTACTTC. This encodes CASSFWGQDKNIQYF.